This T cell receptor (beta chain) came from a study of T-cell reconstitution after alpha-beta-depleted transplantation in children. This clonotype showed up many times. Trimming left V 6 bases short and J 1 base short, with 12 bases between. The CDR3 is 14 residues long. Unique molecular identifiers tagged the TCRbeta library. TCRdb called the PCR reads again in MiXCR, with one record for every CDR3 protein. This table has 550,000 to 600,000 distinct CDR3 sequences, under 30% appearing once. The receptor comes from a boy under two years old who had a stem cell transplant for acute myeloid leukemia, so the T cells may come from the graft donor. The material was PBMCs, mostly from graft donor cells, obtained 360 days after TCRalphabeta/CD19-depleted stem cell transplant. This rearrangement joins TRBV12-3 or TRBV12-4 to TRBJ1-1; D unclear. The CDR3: CASSLDPGNTEAFF. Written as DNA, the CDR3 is TGTGCCAGCAGCTTGGATCCGGGGAACACTGAAGCTTTCTTT.